This T cell receptor (beta chain) was sequenced for a study of beta chain features in type 1 diabetes. The V and J ends lost 5 bases and 15 bases, in that order; junction bases with no gene match: 4. The germline CDR1 and CDR2 sequences are SGHAT and FQNNGV. This CDR3 spans 12 amino acids. The investigators reverse transcribed all of the isolated RNA, so they sequenced expressed TCRB transcripts. Reads from naive, central memory and regulatory T cell samples averaged about 3.8 million. The table came from immunoSEQ multiplex PCR; TCRdb's copy has only in-frame clones and leaves some out. Among 300,000 to 350,000 clones listed, around 7.6% were seen once.

Sequences were obtained from central memory CD4+ T cells from blood. The chain has TRBV11-2 and TRBJ2-1, with TRBD2 matching over 13 bases. This receptor was identified in a young woman in good health. Here the CDR3 reads CASSRTSGSPFF. The CDR3 DNA sequence: TGTGCCAGCAGCCGGACTAGCGGGAGTCCGTTCTTC.